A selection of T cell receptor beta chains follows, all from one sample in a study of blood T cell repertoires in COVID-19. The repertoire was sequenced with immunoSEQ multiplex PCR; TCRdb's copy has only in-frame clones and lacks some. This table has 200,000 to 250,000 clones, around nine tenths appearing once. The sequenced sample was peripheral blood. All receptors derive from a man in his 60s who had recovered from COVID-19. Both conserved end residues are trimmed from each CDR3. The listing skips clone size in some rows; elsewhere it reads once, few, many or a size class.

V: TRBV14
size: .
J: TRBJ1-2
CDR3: ASSPALIYGYT

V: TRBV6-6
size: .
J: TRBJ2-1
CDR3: ASRFPGQAYNEQF

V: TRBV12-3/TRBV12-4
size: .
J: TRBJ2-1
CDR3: ASRRLAGGEQF

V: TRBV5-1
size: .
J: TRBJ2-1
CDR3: ASSSTGLSYNEQF

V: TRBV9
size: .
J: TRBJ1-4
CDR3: ASSQTGIANEKLF

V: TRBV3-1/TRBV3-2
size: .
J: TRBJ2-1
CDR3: ASSQDLRGALRYNEQF

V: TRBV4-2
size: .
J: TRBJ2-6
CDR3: ASSQVWVAGVSGANVLT

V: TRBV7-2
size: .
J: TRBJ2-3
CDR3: ASSLWGAGVGDTDTQY

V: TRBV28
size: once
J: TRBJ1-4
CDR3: ASRRQGTEKLF

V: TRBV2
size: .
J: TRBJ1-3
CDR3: ASSVGRRLSSGNTIY

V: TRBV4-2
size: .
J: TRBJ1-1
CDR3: ASSRPGQGSDKTEAF

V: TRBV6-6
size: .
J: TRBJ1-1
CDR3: ASTLSPRELNTEAF

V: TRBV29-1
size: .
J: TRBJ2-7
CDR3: SVEFVEGKVHGEQY

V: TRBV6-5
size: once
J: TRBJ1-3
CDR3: ASRQQGPGNTIY

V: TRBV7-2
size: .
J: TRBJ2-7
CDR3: ASSLVRRTSGSSEQY

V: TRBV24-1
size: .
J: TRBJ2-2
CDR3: ATSDFDRGGGELF

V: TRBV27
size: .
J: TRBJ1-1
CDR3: ASSFRGNEAF

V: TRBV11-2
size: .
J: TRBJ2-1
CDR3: ASSLRADSSYNEQF

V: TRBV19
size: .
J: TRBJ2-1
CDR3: ASTLTGGGNEQF

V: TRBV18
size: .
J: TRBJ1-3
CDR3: ASSPPQAISGNTIY

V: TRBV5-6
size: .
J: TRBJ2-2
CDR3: ASSLKPSGTTGELF

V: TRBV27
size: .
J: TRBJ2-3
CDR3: ASSPGTGGLSDTQY

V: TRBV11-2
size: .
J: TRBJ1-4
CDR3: ASSFRIDNEKLF

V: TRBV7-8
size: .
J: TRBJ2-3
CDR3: ASSSRAEGDTQY

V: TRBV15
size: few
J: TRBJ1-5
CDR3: ATSRDYVQPQH

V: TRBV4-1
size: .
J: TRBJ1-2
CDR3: ASSQPGINYGYT

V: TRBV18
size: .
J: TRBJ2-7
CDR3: ASSPPRGERIYEQY

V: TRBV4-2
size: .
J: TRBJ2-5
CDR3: ASSQGTSGPQETQY

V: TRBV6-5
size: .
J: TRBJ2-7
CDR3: ASRSAAGGPYEQY

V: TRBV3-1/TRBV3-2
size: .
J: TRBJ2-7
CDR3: ASRNSRDGRAYEQY

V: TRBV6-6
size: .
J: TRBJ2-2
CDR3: ASSRGTGELF

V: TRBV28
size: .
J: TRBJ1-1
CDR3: ASTLGGQGRGTEAF

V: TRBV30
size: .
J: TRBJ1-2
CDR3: AWNPGGAFYGYT

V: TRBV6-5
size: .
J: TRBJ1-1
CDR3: ASSSRGVTEAF

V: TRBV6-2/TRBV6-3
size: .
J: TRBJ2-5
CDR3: ASSSRTGTLETQY

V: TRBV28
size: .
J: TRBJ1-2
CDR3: ASSLVVLGQGKGGYT

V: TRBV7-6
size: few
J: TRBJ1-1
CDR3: ASSFNKGGDTEAF

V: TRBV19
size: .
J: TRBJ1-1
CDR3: ASSGGRANTEAF

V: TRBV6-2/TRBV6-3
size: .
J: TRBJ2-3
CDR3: ASSYDGLATITDTQY

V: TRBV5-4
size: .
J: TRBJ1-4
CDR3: ASSPGGGSEEKLF

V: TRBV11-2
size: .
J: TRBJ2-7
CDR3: ASSMRTSGWYEQY

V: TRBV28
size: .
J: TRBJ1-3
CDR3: ASSLSTGDPSGNTIY

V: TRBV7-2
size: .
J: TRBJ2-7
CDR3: ASSRTDRSYEQY

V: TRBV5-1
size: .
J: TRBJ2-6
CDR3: ASSLERGPGANVLT

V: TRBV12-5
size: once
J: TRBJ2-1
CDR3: ASGQGQGPYNEQF